This TCR beta chain originates from a study of PD-L1 blockade in urothelial cancer. Turning to the study itself: Bladder-origin urothelial cancer in males described about 90% of the 29 patients. After treatment start, blood was analyzed at 3 weeks (second dose) and at 6 weeks.

With 5 bases clipped from V and 4 bases from J, the junction kept 12 bases outside the gene matches. Per germline, CDR1 PRHDT and CDR2 FYEKMQ (reference sequence). The CDR3 loop spans 16 amino acids. Sequenced by immunoSEQ multiplex PCR; TCRdb stores in-frame clones only, minus some. The sample includes more than 30,000 clones, 84% of them seen just once. This clone was seen a handful of times. The receptor's source is a man aged 55 to 70 with urothelial cancer. The chain recombines TRBV13 with TRBJ2-5; TRBD1 matches 8 bases. The input for sequencing was PBMCs, taken around atezolizumab (anti-PD-L1) treatment. Here the CDR3 DNA reads TGTGCCAGCAGCGAAGACGTCTCCCAGGGGGCAGAGACCCAGTACTTC. Protein sequence: CASSEDVSQGAETQYF.